This T cell receptor beta chain was sequenced for a study of long-term antiretroviral therapy in people with HIV. Regarding the study as a whole: Therapy changes, viral resistance and ART adherence were not documented in the available data. Pre-ART expanded clones dominated the repertoire at every time point.

Researchers ran immunoSEQ v3.0 at survey level. Sequencing was performed with immunoSEQ multiplex PCR; in TCRdb, only in-frame clones are kept and a portion is missing. This table has around 26,000 clones, approximately 90% appearing once. Each donor had at least one pre-ART and at least two post-ART PBMC samples. Everyone in the study who had HIV was treated in the United States. Germline values: CDR1 SEHNR, CDR2 FQNEAQ (reference sequence). The V gene end was trimmed by 5 bases and the J gene end by 2 bases; junction bases not matched to a gene: 10. This CDR3 is 17 amino acids long. As regards this clone: Its antigen is not known.

This clonotype was obtained from a middle-aged man with HIV. The material sequenced was unsorted PBMCs, taken just over 2.6 years after starting antiretroviral therapy. The V and J genes are TRBV7-9 and TRBJ2-5; TRBD2 matches at 11 bases. The CDR3 region has the DNA TGTGCCAGCAGCACCGAGTGGGCTAGCGGGAGGCAAGAGACCCAGTACTTC. Protein sequence: CASSTEWASGRQETQYF.